This entry describes one TCR beta chain. J gave up 5 bases and V 3 bases, and 5 bases lay outside the gene matches. The CDR3 is 14 amino acids. Looked up from germline, CDR1 is SNHLY and CDR2 is FYNNEI. RNA, at roughly 0.45 to 1 ug, was reverse transcribed with random hexamers. TCRdb re-analysed the immunoSEQ multiplex PCR reads in MiXCR, keeping a single row per CDR3 protein. The sample lists approximately 150,000 distinct CDR3 sequences, 80% to 95% seen once, with 0.09% to 0.1% in the top ten. The study used treatment-naive patients who had stable or active relapsing-remitting disease as multiple sclerosis controls. This sample stems from a study of CD8 T cells in Susac syndrome.

The sequence was obtained from a human donor with multiple sclerosis. The chain couples TRBV2 to TRBJ2-5; 8 bases are a match to TRBD1. Sequences were obtained from CD4+ T cells from PBMCs. The chain's CDR3 is CASSDGQGEETQYF. Written as DNA, the CDR3 is TGTGCCAGCAGTGATGGACAGGGCGAGGAGACCCAGTACTTC.